This T cell receptor (beta chain) was identified during a study of cytomegalovirus exposure and HLA in healthy donors. Among the donors, all were healthy bone marrow donors. Findings of the study overall: Earlier analysis found most TCR beta V segments productive about 87% or about 30% of the time. In a later analysis, most CMV-associated TCR beta chains appeared HLA-restricted.

The CDR3 has 14 residues. Germline V CDR1 and CDR2: MDHEN, SYDVKM. V was shortened by 5 bases and J by 9 bases, with 14 bases between the two germline ends. With regard to this clone: Its antigen is as yet unknown.

A multiplex PCR was run with 60 Vbeta primers and 13 Jbeta primers. Using immunoSEQ multiplex PCR, the repertoire was profiled, and TCRdb retains in-frame clones only, with some absent. The repertoire holds under 130,000 clones, with around 80% as singletons. This TCR was recovered from a man aged 35-49 years in good health and CMV-seropositive. V gene TRBV28 combines with J gene TRBJ1-6; D gene uncertain. The source material was PBMCs. CDR3 sequence: CASSIPQTGSPLHF. The CDR3 region has the DNA TGTGCCAGCAGTATCCCCCAGACGGGTTCACCCCTCCACTTT.